This entry lists 8 T cell receptor beta chains sequenced from one sample in a study of CD8+CD57+ T cells in acquired aplastic anemia. TCR beta VDJ combinations and CDR3 sequences were profiled from genomic DNA. Via MiXCR, TCRdb re-called the reads, giving one row per CDR3 protein. This sample has 200,000 to 300,000 distinct CDR3 sequences, with 82% found just once. Patients picked for sequencing had shown CD8+CD57+ cell expansion detected by flow cytometry. The sequenced sample was sorted CD4+, CD8+, or CD8+CD57+ T cells (not recorded which) from PBMCs. The receptor source for this set is a human donor with aplastic anemia.

This clonotype was seen once. At one of its ends the junction is not consistent with the germline gene, which may arise from a read error. CDR3 sequence (DNA): TGTGCCAGCAGCAGACAGGGGGACACCGGGGAGCTGTTT. Residues: CASSRQGDTGELF. V is TRBV7-9 and J is TRBJ2-1; 9 nucleotides agree with TRBD1. The germline V gene encodes CDR1 SEHNR and CDR2 FQNEAQ (reference sequence). The CDR3 runs to 13 residues. The variable domain in full, completed from reference TRBV7-9 and TRBJ2-1, reads DTGVSQNPRHKITKRGQNVTFRCDPISEHNRLYWYRQTLGQGPEFLTYFQNEAQLEKSRLLSDRFSAERPKGSFSTLEIQRTEQGDSAMYLCASSRQGDTGELFGPGTRLTVL.

This clonotype showed up just once. V usage is TRBV7-9 and J usage is TRBJ1-1; the D is unclear. There are 15 residues in the CDR3. CDR1 is SEHNR and CDR2 is FQNEAQ in the germline V gene (reference sequence). The germline V and J ends were trimmed by 0 bases and 13 bases, with 21 bases remaining between them. As DNA, the CDR3 is TGTGCCAGCAGCTTAGCTCTAGGACGGGATACTGAGTATTTCTTT. It is translated as CASSLALGRDTEYFF. The whole variable domain, remainder taken from reference TRBV7-9 and TRBJ1-1, is DTGVSQNPRHKITKRGQNVTFRCDPISEHNRLYWYRQTLGQGPEFLTYFQNEAQLEKSRLLSDRFSAERPKGSFSTLEIQRTEQGDSAMYLCASSLALGRDTEYFFGQGTRLTVV.

This sequence joins TRBV7-2 and TRBJ2-3, with D unclear. Trimming stripped 3 bases from V and 10 bases from J, with 14 bases between. The CDR3 is 13 residues long. Germline V CDR1 and CDR2: SGHTA, FQGNSA. The CDR3 nucleotides read TGTGCCAGCAGCTTGTTGGGCCCACCCGCGCAGTATTTT. Protein: CASSLLGPPAQYF.

This clonotype was recorded only once. The gene calls are TRBV11-3 and TRBJ1-2, with D possibly being TRBD1 (5 bases). CDR3 length: 16 residues. Germline CDR1 SGHNT, CDR2 YENEEA. Trimming pared 0 bases from V and 8 bases from J, leaving 19 bases between. DNA of the CDR3: TGTGCCAGCAGCTTAGATATGGCAGGGCTCGTAGAAGGCTACACCTTC. It is translated as CASSLDMAGLVEGYTF.

The chain carries TRBV20-1 and TRBJ2-3, with D hard to call. Germline V gives CDR1 DFQATT, CDR2 SNEGSKA (reference sequence). This CDR3 spans 15 amino acids. The V gene lost 6 bases and the J gene lost 4 bases, with 20 bases spanning the gap. The CDR3 protein is CSASKGPRNADTQYF. The CDR3 DNA sequence: TGCAGTGCCTCCAAAGGCCCGAGAAATGCAGATACGCAGTATTTT.

The gene calls are TRBV9 and TRBJ2-5, with D unclear. CDR1 and CDR2 from the germline V gene are SGDLS and YYNGEE. CDR3 length: 15 amino acids. V gave up 7 bases and J gave up 10 bases, with 26 bases separating them. CDR3 DNA: TGTGCCAGCGGAAATGCTGGGAACATTCAATACTTCCAGTACTTC. The encoded protein is CASGNAGNIQYFQYF.

As for this clonotype: This likely comes from a read error, as the CDR3 has no conserved phenylalanine or tryptophan at its end. It is unclear where the CDR3 begins or ends on the DNA, so no DNA is shown, and the CDR3 is as TCRdb lists it. The CDR3 is CASGVGGTDRQYFLTG. The chain carries TRBV2 and TRBJ2-6; TRBD1, the table's D call, lacks a check against the DNA. CDR1 is SNHLY, CDR2 FYNNEI, per germline. The CDR3 region is 16 residues in length, termini included.

V usage is TRBV11-3 and J usage is TRBJ2-7; tentative D call: TRBD2 (5 bases). With 2 bases removed from V and 3 bases from J, the gap between germline ends came to 23 bases. CDR1 SGHNT and CDR2 YENEEA come from the germline V gene. The CDR3 is 18 residues long. Here the CDR3 DNA reads TGTGCCAGCAGCTTACCTGGAGGTCCCGATGCGCAGTACTACGAGCAGTACGTC. Translated: CASSLPGGPDAQYYEQYV.